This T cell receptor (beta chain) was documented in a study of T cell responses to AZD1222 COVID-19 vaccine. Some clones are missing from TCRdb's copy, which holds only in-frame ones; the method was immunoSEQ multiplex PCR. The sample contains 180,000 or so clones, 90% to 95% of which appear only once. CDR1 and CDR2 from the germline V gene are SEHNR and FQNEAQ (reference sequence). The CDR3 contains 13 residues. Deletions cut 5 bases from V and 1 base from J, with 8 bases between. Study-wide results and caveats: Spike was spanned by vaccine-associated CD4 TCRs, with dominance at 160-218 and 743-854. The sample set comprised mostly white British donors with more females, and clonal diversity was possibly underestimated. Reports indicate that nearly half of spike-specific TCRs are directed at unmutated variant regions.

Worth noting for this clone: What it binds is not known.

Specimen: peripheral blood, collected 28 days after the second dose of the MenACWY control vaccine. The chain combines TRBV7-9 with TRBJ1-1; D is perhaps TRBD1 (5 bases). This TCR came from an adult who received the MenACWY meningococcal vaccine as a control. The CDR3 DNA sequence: TGTGCCAGCAGCCAGCAGGGGAACACTGAAGCTTTCTTT. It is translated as CASSQQGNTEAFF. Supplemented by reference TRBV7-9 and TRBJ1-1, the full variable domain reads DTGVSQNPRHKITKRGQNVTFRCDPISEHNRLYWYRQTLGQGPEFLTYFQNEAQLEKSRLLSDRFSAERPKGSFSTLEIQRTEQGDSAMYLCASSQQGNTEAFFGQGTRLTVV.